This T cell receptor (beta chain) was identified during a study of CXCR3-negative and CXCR3-positive naive CD8 T cells. 5' RACE that incorporated UMI labels was used to prepare the TRB cDNA libraries. TCRdb re-called the 5' RACE reads; one entry per CDR3 protein, DNA not given. Its table records around 96,000 distinct CDR3 sequences. The CDR3 extends over 17 amino acids. Germline loops: CDR1 MNHEY, CDR2 SVGAGI. Naive CD8+ T cells displayed a CD45RO-CCR7+CD27+CD95- phenotype. Regarding this clonotype: Its target is not known.

Regarding the study as a whole: A higher hydrophobicity marked the TRB CDR3s of CXCR3-positive naive cells versus CXCR3-negative naive cells. Naive subsets showed comparable surface CD5, and TCR interaction strength was also inferred from TRB CDR3 physicochemistry.

Specimen: naive CXCR3- CD8+ T cells from blood. Subset in this sample: CD45RO-CCR7+CD27+CD95- naive CD8+ T cells lacking CXCR3 (TNR3-). V gene TRBV6-5 combines with J gene TRBJ2-1; lacking DNA, the TRBD2 call made by TCRdb goes unchecked. This TCR was recovered from a human donor in good health. Some clones in this sample may be carry-over from other donors' samples. CDR3 loop: CASSRPPRTWPDNEQFF.